One and the same sample provided the 22 T cell receptor beta chains below, sequenced in a study of T cells after yellow fever vaccination. TCRdb reanalysed the 5' RACE reads using MiXCR and keeps one entry per CDR3 protein. The sample has around 360,000 distinct CDR3 sequences; about 9.9% are singletons. The source was PBMCs, collected on the day of the first yellow fever vaccination. The source is a man aged 18 to 29 who received the YFV17D yellow fever vaccine.

The rearrangement joins TRBV28 to TRBJ1-2; the D is unclear. Trimming removed 5 bases from V and 4 bases from J, with 14 bases in between. The CDR3 totals 14 residues. Per germline, CDR1 MDHEN and CDR2 SYDVKM. The CDR3 spells CASSLDGPFYGYTF. The DNA for the CDR3 is TGTGCCAGCAGTCTGGACGGACCATTCTATGGCTACACCTTC.

This clonotype was detected only a few times. This chain links TRBV11-2 with TRBJ1-3; 7 bases fit TRBD1. Per the germline V gene, CDR1 is SGHAT and CDR2 is FQNNGV. The CDR3 is 15 residues long. Losses at the gene ends were 3 bases for V and 4 bases for J; bases not matched to a gene: 6. CDR3 sequence: CASSFIQGKGNTIYF. The CDR3 coding sequence is TGTGCCAGCAGCTTCATACAGGGGAAAGGAAACACCATATATTTT.

The CDR3 reads CASSLRTDSPLHF. The DNA for the CDR3 is TGTGCCAGCAGTTTGAGGACTGATTCACCCCTCCACTTT. This sequence joins TRBV12-3 or TRBV12-4 and TRBJ1-6; D gene ambiguous. The CDR3 extends over 13 amino acids. Trimming shortened V by 3 bases and J by 8 bases, and 8 bases separated the two germline ends.

This clonotype turned up a few times. The chain employs TRBV7-9 and TRBJ2-3; D remains ambiguous. Germline-derived CDR1 and CDR2 are SEHNR and FQNEAQ (reference sequence). With 5 bases removed from V and 0 bases from J, the gap between germline ends came to 9 bases. The CDR3 spans 14 residues. The CDR3 bases are TGTGCCAGCAGCCCCCAGGACAGCACAGATACGCAGTATTTT. It encodes CASSPQDSTDTQYF.

Concerning this clonotype: A much larger clone sits a single nucleotide away, making a read error possible. The chain combines TRBV7-9 with TRBJ2-1; D possibly uses TRBD1 or TRBD2 (5 bases each). Germline lookup yields CDR1 SEHNR and CDR2 FQNEAQ (reference sequence). This CDR3 has 16 residues. In DNA, the CDR3 is TGTGCCAGCAGCTCAGCCACCTGGGACGGTTACAATGAGCCGTTCTTC. Translation gives CASSSATWDGYNEPFF.

This clonotype turned up a few times. The V and J genes are TRBV5-4 and TRBJ1-2; a weak D match, TRBD1 (5 bases). CDR3 size: 16 residues. Deletions cut 4 bases from V and 8 bases from J, with 24 bases between. Looked up from germline, CDR1 is SGHNT and CDR2 is YYREEE (reference sequence). CDR3 bases: TGTGCCAGCAGCCCCGGACAATATTCAGGGATAATCGGCTACACCTTC. This sequence encodes CASSPGQYSGIIGYTF. Looking up the rest from reference TRBV5-4 and TRBJ1-2 gives the full variable domain: ETGVTQSPTHLIKTRGQQVTLRCSSQSGHNTVSWYQQALGQGPQFIFQYYREEENGRGNFPPRFSGLQFPNYSSELNVNALELDDSALYLCASSPGQYSGIIGYTFGSGTRLTVV.

This CDR3 is CASSQWTDNEQFF. CDR3 DNA: TGCGCCAGCAGCCAGTGGACAGACAATGAGCAGTTCTTC. This rearrangement joins TRBV4-1 to TRBJ2-1, with a possible D match to TRBD1 (6 bases). Per the germline V gene, CDR1 is MGHRA and CDR2 is YSYEKL. V lost 3 bases and J lost 5, with 8 bases in between. The CDR3 runs to 13 residues.

The chain combines TRBV29-1 with TRBJ1-1; D remains ambiguous. V was pared by 2 bases and J by 6 bases, with 10 bases between. This CDR3 has 12 amino acids. CDR1 SQVTM and CDR2 ANQGSEA come from the germline V gene. This CDR3 reads CSVERGGSEAFF. CDR3 nucleotides: TGCAGCGTTGAACGAGGAGGGTCTGAAGCTTTCTTT.

A word on this clonotype: At one end the junction does not follow the germline gene, possibly because of a read error. The chain joins TRBV12-3 or TRBV12-4 to TRBJ2-3; 11 bases fit TRBD2. This CDR3 has 15 residues. The CDR3 loop reads CASSIAGGHADTQYF. The CDR3 DNA follows: TGTGCCAGCAGTATAGCGGGGGGGCACGCAGATACGCAGTATTTT.

This clonotype was counted at least ten times. The rearrangement uses TRBV6-1 and TRBJ2-4; either TRBD1 or TRBD2 may supply D (5 bases each). CDR1 MNHNS and CDR2 SASEGT come from the germline V gene. The CDR3 has 14 amino acids. The ends were cut back, 6 bases at V and 0 bases at J, with 9 bases in the middle. The CDR3 DNA is TGTGCCAGCAGCAGGGACCTAGCCAAAAACATTCAGTACTTC. As protein: CASSRDLAKNIQYF.

This clonotype was seen more than once but under ten times. The gene calls are TRBV3-1 and TRBJ1-1; no clear D gene. This CDR3 has 15 residues. The V and J ends lost 0 bases and 7 bases respectively, with 15 bases between them. Germline V gene data show CDR1 as LGHDT and CDR2 as YNNKEL (reference sequence). The CDR3 DNA follows: TGTGCCAGCAGCCAAGATGCCCCCGCCCCACTTGAAGCTTTCTTT. Translated, it gives CASSQDAPAPLEAFF.

This clonotype was observed a few times. This chain links TRBV6-5 with TRBJ1-2; D is ambiguous. V was clipped by 2 bases and J by 4 bases, with 11 bases between them. The CDR3 is 14 residues long. The germline V gene has CDR1 MNHEY and CDR2 SVGAGI. Here the CDR3 DNA reads TGTGCCAGCAGTTACGGTCGGTTACTCTATGGCTACACCTTC. Its protein is CASSYGRLLYGYTF.

This clonotype was detected a few times. V and J are TRBV27 and TRBJ1-6; 7 bases fit TRBD1. The V gene end was trimmed by 6 bases and the J gene end by 0 bases; junction bases not matched to a gene: 11. Germline V lookup: CDR1 MNHEY, CDR2 SMNVEV (reference sequence). The CDR3 extends over 18 amino acids. Here the CDR3 reads CASSDRVGGDSYNSPLHF. CDR3 in DNA: TGTGCCAGCAGCGACAGGGTCGGGGGGGACTCCTATAATTCACCCCTCCACTTT.

This rearrangement joins TRBV7-9 to TRBJ2-1, with 14 bases that match TRBD2. V lost 7 bases to trimming and J lost 6 bases; unmatched junction nucleotides: 5. Germline values: CDR1 SEHNR, CDR2 FQNEAQ (reference sequence). The CDR3 covers 15 residues. The DNA for the CDR3 is TGTGCCAGCACACAGACTAGCGGGGGGGTCAATGAGCAGTTCTTC. This encodes CASTQTSGGVNEQFF.

This clonotype has a handful of counts. This chain uses TRBV20-1 with TRBJ2-7; 7 bases fit TRBD2. The V gene's germline CDR1 is DFQATT and CDR2 SNEGSKA (reference sequence). Losses at the gene ends were 3 bases for V and 6 bases for J; bases not matched to a gene: 8. The length of the CDR3 is 13 residues. The CDR3 sequence is CSARGGDLGEQYF. CDR3 DNA: TGCAGTGCTAGGGGGGGGGATTTAGGCGAGCAGTACTTC.

The chain carries TRBV5-4 and TRBJ2-7, with 11 bases fitting TRBD2. CDR1 SGHNT and CDR2 YYREEE come from the germline V gene (reference sequence). The CDR3 totals 15 residues. J lost 3 bases, V lost 0 bases, and 2 bases had no gene match. The CDR3 protein is CASSLGLAGNYEQYF. The CDR3 DNA is TGTGCCAGCAGCTTGGGACTAGCGGGGAACTACGAGCAGTACTTC.

This clonotype turned up a few times. The rearrangement uses TRBV7-2 and TRBJ1-5, with D tentatively TRBD1 (5 bases). The V and J ends lost 1 base and 0 bases respectively, with 10 bases between them. Germline V gene data show CDR1 as SGHTA and CDR2 as FQGNSA. CDR3 length: 16 residues. CDR3 DNA: TGTGCCAGCAGCTTAGTGGGGGGATATAGCAATCAGCCCCAGCATTTT. As protein: CASSLVGGYSNQPQHF. The full variable domain, completed using reference TRBV7-2 and TRBJ1-5, is GAGVSQSPSNKVTEKGKDVELRCDPISGHTALYWYRQSLGQGLEFLIYFQGNSAPDKSGLPSDRFSAERTGGSVSTLTIQRTQQEDSAVYLCASSLVGGYSNQPQHFGDGTRLSIL.

This chain links TRBV12-3 or TRBV12-4 with TRBJ2-5; 9 nucleotides line up with TRBD2. V lost 3 bases to trimming and J lost 5 bases; unmatched junction nucleotides: 7. The CDR3 totals 15 residues. The CDR3 sequence is CASSFLAGSRETQYF. CDR3 nucleotide sequence: TGTGCCAGCAGTTTCCTAGCGGGGTCTCGGGAGACCCAGTACTTC.

V is TRBV20-1 and J is TRBJ2-3, with TRBD1 matching 7 bases. The CDR3 runs 14 residues. The V gene's germline CDR1 is DFQATT and CDR2 SNEGSKA (reference sequence). V was clipped by 2 bases and J by 5 bases; unmatched bases: 7. The CDR3 DNA reads TGCAGTGCTAGAAGGGACAGCGCGTTAGATACGCAGTATTTT. Its translation: CSARRDSALDTQYF.

This clonotype was seen a few times. This chain joins TRBV6-2 or TRBV6-3 and TRBJ2-3, with 7 bases identical to TRBD2. Looked up from germline, CDR1 is MNHEY and CDR2 is SVGEGT. The trim removed 2 bases at V and 5 bases at J, leaving 13 bases unmatched. The CDR3 has 17 residues. CDR3 loop: CASSYPFPGGREDTQYF. CDR3 nucleotides: TGTGCCAGCAGTTACCCCTTTCCGGGGGGTCGTGAAGATACGCAGTATTTT.

The table lists this clonotype with a few counts. This chain links TRBV19 with TRBJ2-3; 10 bases align to TRBD1. The CDR3 contains 15 residues. Looked up from germline, CDR1 is LNHDA and CDR2 is SQIVND (reference sequence). V was pared by 3 bases and J by 6 bases, with 6 bases of the junction left unmatched. The CDR3 region is CASSIVDRGPDTQYF. CDR3 in DNA: TGTGCCAGTAGTATCGTCGACAGGGGGCCGGATACGCAGTATTTT.

There are a few counts of this clonotype. The rearrangement uses TRBV7-9 and TRBJ1-2; D is perhaps TRBD1 (6 bases). The germline CDR1 and CDR2 sequences are SEHNR and FQNEAQ (reference sequence). Deletions cut 6 bases from V and 0 bases from J, with 14 bases between. This CDR3 contains 15 residues. DNA of the CDR3: TGTGCCAGCAGAACAGGGTACGGAGCTAACTATGGCTACACCTTC. This translates into CASRTGYGANYGYTF.